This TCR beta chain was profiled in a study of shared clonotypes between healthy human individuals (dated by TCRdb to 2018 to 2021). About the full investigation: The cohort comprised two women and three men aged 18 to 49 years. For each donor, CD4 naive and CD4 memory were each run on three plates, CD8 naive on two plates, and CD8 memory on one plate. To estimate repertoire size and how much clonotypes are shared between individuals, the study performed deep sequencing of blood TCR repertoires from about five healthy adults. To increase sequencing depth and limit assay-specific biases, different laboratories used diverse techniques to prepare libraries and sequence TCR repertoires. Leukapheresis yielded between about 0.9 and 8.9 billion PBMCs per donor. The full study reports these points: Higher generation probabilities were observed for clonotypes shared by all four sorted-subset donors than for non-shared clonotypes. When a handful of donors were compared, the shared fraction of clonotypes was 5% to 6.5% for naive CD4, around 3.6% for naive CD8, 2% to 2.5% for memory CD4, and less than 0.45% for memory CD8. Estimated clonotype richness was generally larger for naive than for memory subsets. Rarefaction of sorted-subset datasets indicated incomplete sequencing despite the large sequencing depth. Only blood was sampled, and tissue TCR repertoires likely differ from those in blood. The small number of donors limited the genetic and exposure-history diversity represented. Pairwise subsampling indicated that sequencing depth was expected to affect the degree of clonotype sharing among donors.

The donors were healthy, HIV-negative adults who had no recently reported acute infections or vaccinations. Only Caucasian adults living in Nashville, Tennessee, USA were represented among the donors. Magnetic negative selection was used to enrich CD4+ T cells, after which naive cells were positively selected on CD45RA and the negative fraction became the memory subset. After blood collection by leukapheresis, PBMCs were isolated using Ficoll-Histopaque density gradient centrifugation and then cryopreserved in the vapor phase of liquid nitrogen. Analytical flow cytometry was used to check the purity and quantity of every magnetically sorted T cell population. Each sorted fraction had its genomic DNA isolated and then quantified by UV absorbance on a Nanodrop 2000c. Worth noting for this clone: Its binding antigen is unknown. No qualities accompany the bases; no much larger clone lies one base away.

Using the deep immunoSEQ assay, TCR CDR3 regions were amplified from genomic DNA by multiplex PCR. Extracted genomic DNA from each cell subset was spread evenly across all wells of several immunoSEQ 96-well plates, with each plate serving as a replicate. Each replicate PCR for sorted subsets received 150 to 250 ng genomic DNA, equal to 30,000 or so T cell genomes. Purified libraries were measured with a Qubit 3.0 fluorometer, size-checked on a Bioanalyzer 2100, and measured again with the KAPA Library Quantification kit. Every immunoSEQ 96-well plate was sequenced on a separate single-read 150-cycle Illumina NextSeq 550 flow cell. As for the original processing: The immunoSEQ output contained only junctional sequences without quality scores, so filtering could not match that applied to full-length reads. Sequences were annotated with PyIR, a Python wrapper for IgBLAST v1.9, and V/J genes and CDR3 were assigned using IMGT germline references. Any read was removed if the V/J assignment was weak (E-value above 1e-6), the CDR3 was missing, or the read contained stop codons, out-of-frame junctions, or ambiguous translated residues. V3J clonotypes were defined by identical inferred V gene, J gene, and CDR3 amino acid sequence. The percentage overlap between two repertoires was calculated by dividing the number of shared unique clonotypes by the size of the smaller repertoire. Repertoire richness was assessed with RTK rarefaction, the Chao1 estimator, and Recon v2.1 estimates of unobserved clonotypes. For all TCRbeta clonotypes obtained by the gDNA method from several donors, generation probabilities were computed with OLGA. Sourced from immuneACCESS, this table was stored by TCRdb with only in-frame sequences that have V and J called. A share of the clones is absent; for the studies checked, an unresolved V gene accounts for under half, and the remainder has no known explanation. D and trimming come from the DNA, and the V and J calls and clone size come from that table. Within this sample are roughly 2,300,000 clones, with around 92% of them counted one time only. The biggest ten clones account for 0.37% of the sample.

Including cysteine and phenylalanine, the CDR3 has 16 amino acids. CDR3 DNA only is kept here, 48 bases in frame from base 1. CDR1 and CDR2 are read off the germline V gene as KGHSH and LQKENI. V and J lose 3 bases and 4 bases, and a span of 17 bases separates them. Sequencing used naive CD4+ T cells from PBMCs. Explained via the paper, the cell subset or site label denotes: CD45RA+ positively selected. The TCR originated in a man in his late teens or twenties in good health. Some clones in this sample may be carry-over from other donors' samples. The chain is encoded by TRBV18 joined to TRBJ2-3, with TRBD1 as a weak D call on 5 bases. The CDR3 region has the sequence CASSPLRQQGADTQYF. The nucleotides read TGTGCCAGCTCACCTCTCCGGCAGCAAGGGGCAGATACGCAGTATTTT.